This T cell receptor beta chain was recovered during a study of blood T cell repertoires in COVID-19. Across the study: PBMCs, B-cell-depleted T cells, or T cells provided the cDNA or gDNA that made up the material.

Enrolled through a virtual design, the participants were between roughly 18 and 95 years of age and came from 24 US areas. Participant-given clinical history determined each cohort assignment. Germline assignment: CDR1 MGHRA and CDR2 YSYEKL. The CDR3 extends over 13 amino acids. V was cut by 1 base and J by 2 bases, with 6 bases left in between. In the original analysis: Nucleated cell number was recorded as an estimate derived from reference gene primer amplification. TCRdb keeps only in-frame clones here, not all; method: immunoSEQ multiplex PCR. V and J calls and clone size are copied from that table; D and trimming were computed from the DNA. The sample records roughly 310,000 clones, roughly 90% being singletons.

This TCR was recovered from a man aged 55 to 69 who had recovered from COVID-19. Sequencing was carried out using PBMCs or T cells enriched from blood (not recorded which). J is TRBJ2-7 and V is TRBV4-1; no reliable D call. The CDR3 DNA sequence: TGCGCCAGCAGCCAAGGGGCCCCCTACGAGCAGTACTTC. It translates to CASSQGAPYEQYF.